The clone carrying this TCR beta chain was observed a few times. Its cognate antigen is unknown. The ends lost 5 bases at V and 0 bases at J; junction bases unmatched: 6. The length of the CDR3 is 16 residues. Germline CDR1 reads SNHLY; CDR2 reads FYNNEI. This specimen comes from a study of response to subunit inactivated influenza vaccine. Study results and caveats: The authors offered the suggestion that each seasonal influenza vaccination recruits few new T cells.

TCRdb called the RT-PCR reads again in MiXCR, with one record for every CDR3 protein. The data show fewer than 200,000 distinct CDR3 sequences, about a tenth seen once. This clonotype was obtained from a middle-aged man who received an inactivated influenza vaccine. The source material was non-naive T cells sorted from PBMCs, sampled on the day of vaccination. The chain links TRBV2 to TRBJ2-2, with 7 bases lining up with TRBD2. CDR3: CASSNLADANTGELFF. For the CDR3, the DNA is TGTGCCAGCAGTAATCTAGCGGACGCGAACACCGGGGAGCTGTTTTTT.